The 28 T cell receptor beta chains below all came from one sample that was sequenced in a study of blood T cells in healthy people across ages. Combining a sample-barcoded 5' primer with a J-beta primer mix, a second PCR ran for about 6 to 12 cycles. From the 5' RACE reads, TCRdb called clonotypes with MiXCR, one entry per CDR3 protein. Among around 1,700,000 distinct CDR3 sequences listed, 28% were seen once. Sequenced: blood. Receptors were obtained from a woman in her twenties or thirties in good health.

This clonotype has ten or more counts. The chain carries TRBV18 and TRBJ2-1, with 8 nucleotides matching TRBD1. From germline, CDR1 is KGHSH and CDR2 LQKENI. J lost 8 bases, V lost 3 bases, and 3 bases had no gene match. The CDR3 has 13 amino acids. CDR3 sequence: CASSPETGDEQFF. The DNA of the CDR3 is TGTGCCAGCTCACCTGAGACAGGGGATGAGCAGTTCTTC.

This clonotype was seen a handful of times. CDR3 sequence (DNA): TGTGCCAGCAGCCCCCACACAGGGGTTGGAACTGAAGCTTTCTTT. Translation: CASSPHTGVGTEAFF. The chain recombines TRBV7-3 with TRBJ1-1, with 7 bases fitting TRBD1. With V trimmed by 5 bases and J by 5 bases, 11 bases remained unmatched. From germline, CDR1 is SGHTA and CDR2 FQGTGA. This CDR3 region has 15 residues.

This clonotype was seen a single time. The chain has TRBV9 and TRBJ2-2; the D gene is possibly TRBD1 (5 bases). This CDR3 region has 15 residues. V was cut by 0 bases and J by 4 bases, with 10 bases left in between. Germline values: CDR1 SGDLS, CDR2 YYNGEE. The CDR3: CASSVARGFTGELFF. In DNA form, the CDR3 reads TGTGCCAGCAGCGTAGCAAGGGGATTCACCGGGGAGCTGTTTTTT. The full variable domain, its missing parts supplied by reference TRBV9 and TRBJ2-2, is DSGVTQTPKHLITATGQRVTLRCSPRSGDLSVYWYQQSLDQGLQFLIQYYNGEERAKGNILERFSAQQFPDLHSELNLSSLELGDSALYFCASSVARGFTGELFFGEGSRLTVL.

The CDR3 region has the DNA TGTGCCAGCAGTGACTCAGACGGCTACGAGCAGTACTTC. This translates into CASSDSDGYEQYF. V gene TRBV6-4 combines with J gene TRBJ2-7, with D uncertain. CDR1 is MRHNA, CDR2 SNTAGT, per germline. The germline V and J ends were trimmed by 0 bases and 3 bases, with 6 bases remaining between them. This CDR3 contains 13 residues.

This sequence joins TRBV5-1 and TRBJ2-5; D is uncertain. Matching the DNA end better, TRBJ2-1 makes the J call doubtful. The V gene's germline CDR1 is SGHRS and CDR2 YFSETQ. The length of the CDR3 is 13 residues. In DNA form, the CDR3 reads TGCGCCAGCAGCCGGGTCCGGCAAGAGACCCAGTTCTTC. This translates into CASSRVRQETQFF.

Comment on this clonotype: One end of the junction varies from germline; a read error may be responsible. The chain joins TRBV25-1 to TRBJ2-1; possibly TRBD2 for D (6 bases). This CDR3 is built from 16 residues. CDR1 and CDR2 from the germline V gene are MGHDK and SYGVNS. The CDR3 sequence is CASSEGGGGGYNERFF. CDR3 bases: TGTGCCAGCAGCGAAGGAGGCGGTGGAGGGTACAATGAGCGGTTCTTC. Based on the CDR3 plus reference TRBV25-1 and TRBJ2-1, the full variable domain is EADIYQTPRYLVIGTGKKITLECSQTMGHDKMYWYQQDPGMELHLIHYSYGVNSTEKGDLSSESTVSRIRTEHFPLTLESARPSHTSQYLCASSEGGGGGYNERFFGPGTRLTVL.

This clonotype was found a few times. V is TRBV5-1 and J is TRBJ2-3; TRBD1 agrees at 9 bases. Losses at the gene ends were 4 bases for V and 3 bases for J; bases not matched to a gene: 3. Germline V CDR1 and CDR2: SGHRS, YFSETQ. This CDR3 region has 14 residues. The CDR3 loop is CASSRDRATDTQYF. For the CDR3, the DNA is TGCGCCAGCAGCCGGGACAGGGCGACAGATACGCAGTATTTT. The complete variable domain, with remaining parts taken from reference TRBV5-1 and TRBJ2-3, reads KAGVTQTPRYLIKTRGQQVTLSCSPISGHRSVSWYQQTPGQGLQFLFEYFSETQRNKGNFPGRFSGRQFSNSRSEMNVSTLELGDSALYLCASSRDRATDTQYFGPGTRLTVL.

Worth noting for this clonotype: A clone one base away is much larger, so this may be a read error. This chain uses TRBV3-1 with TRBJ2-7; no definite D call. Trimming shortened V by 0 bases and J by 3 bases, and 6 bases separated the two germline ends. The CDR3 extends over 13 amino acids. Germline values: CDR1 LGHDT, CDR2 YNNKEL (reference sequence). Here the CDR3 reads CASSQDLCYEQYF. CDR3 nucleotides: TGTGCCAGCAGCCAAGACCTGTGCTACGAGCAGTACTTC.

The chain recombines TRBV14 with TRBJ1-1; D possibly corresponds to TRBD1 (5 bases). V lost 0 bases, J lost 4 bases, and 12 bases lay in between. This CDR3 contains 15 residues. CDR1 SGHDN and CDR2 FVKESK come from the germline V gene. Written as DNA, the CDR3 is TGTGCCAGCAGCCAAGATGCGACGGGGACCACTGAAGCTTTCTTT. It codes for CASSQDATGTTEAFF.

This clonotype was seen a handful of times. The genes are TRBV19 and TRBJ2-1, with TRBD1 as a possible D gene (6 bases). V was clipped by 3 bases and J by 6 bases, with 15 bases between them. Germline V CDR1 and CDR2: LNHDA, SQIVND (reference sequence). The CDR3 extends over 15 amino acids. The CDR3 nucleotides read TGTGCCAGTAGTATGCACAGGGTTTTGGCCAATGAGCAGTTCTTC. Encoded protein: CASSMHRVLANEQFF.

This clonotype came up a few times. The chain recombines TRBV6-2 or TRBV6-3 with TRBJ2-6, with D perhaps being TRBD1 or TRBD2 (6 bases each). Germline V CDR1 and CDR2: MNHEY, SVGEGT. Trimming took 8 bases from V and 2 from J, leaving 16 bases between them. This CDR3 region has 16 residues. The CDR3 region is CASGRKGGTGANVLTF. DNA for the CDR3: TGTGCCAGCGGAAGGAAGGGGGGAACTGGGGCCAACGTCCTGACTTTC.

The sample holds many counts of this clonotype. The chain has TRBV7-9 and TRBJ2-4; D could derive from TRBD1 or TRBD2 (5 bases each). Trimming took 2 bases from V and 0 from J, leaving 8 bases between them. This CDR3 is 15 amino acids long. Germline CDR1 reads SEHNR; CDR2 reads FQNEAQ (reference sequence). The CDR3 here is CASSLRGTAKNIQYF. The CDR3 DNA follows: TGTGCCAGCAGCTTACGGGGCACAGCCAAAAACATTCAGTACTTC.

This clonotype showed up just a few times. V and J are TRBV5-1 and TRBJ2-7; no reliable D call. V lost 0 bases and J lost 1, with 8 bases in between. The CDR3 is 14 residues long. The germline gives CDR1 SGHRS, CDR2 YFSETQ. The CDR3 protein is CASSLEYKSYEQYF. The CDR3 bases are TGCGCCAGCAGCTTGGAATACAAATCCTACGAGCAGTACTTC.

This clonotype was observed a handful of times. The chain has TRBV5-1 and TRBJ2-1; weak D call: TRBD1 (6 bases). This CDR3 contains 15 residues. V was trimmed by 4 bases and J by 0 bases, leaving 11 bases between them. Germline V gives CDR1 SGHRS, CDR2 YFSETQ. CDR3 nucleotides: TGCGCCAGCAGCGCCGGACAGACCTCCTACAATGAGCAGTTCTTC. It is translated as CASSAGQTSYNEQFF.

In nucleotides, the CDR3 is TGCAGTGCTAGCCAGGACGGGAGGGGAGGGGAGACCCAGTACTTC. Residues: CSASQDGRGGETQYF. The chain carries TRBV20-1 and TRBJ2-5; 8 positions match TRBD2. The CDR3 is made up of 15 amino acids. Unmatched junction bases numbered 11, after V lost 3 bases and J lost 5 bases. Germline CDR1 is DFQATT and CDR2 is SNEGSKA (reference sequence).

This clonotype was counted only a few times. CDR3 region: CSVGWTAGNTIYF. The CDR3 DNA follows: TGCAGCGTTGGTTGGACAGCGGGAAACACCATATATTTT. The chain carries TRBV29-1 and TRBJ1-3, with D perhaps TRBD1 (6 bases). V was clipped by 4 bases and J by 4 bases, with 11 bases between them. CDR3 length: 13 residues. From germline, CDR1 is SQVTM and CDR2 ANQGSEA.

The chain joins TRBV11-2 to TRBJ2-1; D not resolved. Germline CDR1 SGHAT, CDR2 FQNNGV. The V end lost 1 base, the J end lost 6 bases, and 10 bases lay between the germline ends. The CDR3 loop spans 14 amino acids. For the CDR3, the DNA is TGTGCCAGCAGCTTAGGTAACAGTTTCAATGAGCAGTTCTTC. Translating it yields CASSLGNSFNEQFF.

Details on this clonotype: A clone one base away is much larger, so this may be a read error. The chain combines TRBV6-1 with TRBJ2-1; 10 bases match TRBD1. Germline V lookup: CDR1 MNHNS, CDR2 SASEGT. This CDR3 contains 15 residues. The V segment lost 4 bases and the J segment 13 bases; nucleotides outside the gene matches: 13. CDR3 sequence (DNA): TGTGCCAGCAGTGCACAGACAGGGGGCAGGGAGACCCAGTTCTTC. It specifies CASSAQTGGRETQFF.

This clonotype has a count of ten or more. V and J are TRBV25-1 and TRBJ2-7, with a weak D call TRBD1 (6 bases). V was trimmed by 4 bases and J by 0 bases, leaving 13 bases between them. The V gene's germline CDR1 is MGHDK and CDR2 SYGVNS. CDR3 size: 15 residues. DNA for the CDR3: TGTGCCAGCAGTGCTGCAGGGGCGAGCTCCTACGAGCAGTACTTC. Translation: CASSAAGASSYEQYF.

This clonotype has at least ten counts. The rearrangement uses TRBV7-2 and TRBJ2-7; TRBD2 aligns across 7 bases. With V trimmed by 5 bases and J by 7 bases, 23 bases remained unmatched. The CDR3 is made up of 18 amino acids. Looked up from germline, CDR1 is SGHTA and CDR2 is FQGNSA. CDR3 sequence: CASSPRVVLAAPGGEQYF. For the CDR3, the DNA is TGTGCCAGCAGCCCTAGGGTAGTACTAGCAGCCCCCGGGGGGGAGCAGTACTTC.

The rearrangement links TRBV19 to TRBJ2-1; the match to TRBD2 covers 13 bases. V shed 6 bases, J shed 5 bases, and the junction held 4 bases outside the gene matches. The germline V gene encodes CDR1 LNHDA and CDR2 SQIVND (reference sequence). This CDR3 has 15 residues. The CDR3 sequence is CASRPGTSGNNEQFF. The CDR3 region has the DNA TGTGCCAGTAGACCCGGGACTAGCGGGAACAATGAGCAGTTCTTC.

J is TRBJ2-1 and V is TRBV5-1, with TRBD2 matching 10 bases. V shed 3 bases and J 8 bases; nucleotides not matched to a gene: 5. The CDR3 covers 14 residues. The germline CDR1 and CDR2 sequences are SGHRS and YFSETQ. The CDR3 bases are TGCGCCAGCAGCTGGGGGACTAGCGTCGATGAGCAGTTCTTC. Amino acid sequence: CASSWGTSVDEQFF.

This clonotype was counted many times. This chain uses TRBV12-3 or TRBV12-4 with TRBJ2-7; D uncertain. Trimming shortened V by 5 bases and J by 4 bases, and 9 bases separated the two germline ends. The CDR3 extends over 12 amino acids. CDR3 region: CASSRREYEQYF. CDR3 sequence (DNA): TGTGCCAGCAGTCGAAGGGAATACGAGCAGTACTTC.

The chain links TRBV7-2 to TRBJ2-7; D possibly corresponds to TRBD1 (6 bases). Trimming stripped 0 bases from V and 3 bases from J, with 18 bases between. The length of the CDR3 is 17 residues. Germline V lookup: CDR1 SGHTA, CDR2 FQGNSA. CDR3 DNA: TGTGCCAGCAGCTTAGCAGGGGGACAACCGAGGTACTACGAGCAGTACTTC. This translates into CASSLAGGQPRYYEQYF.

The chain joins TRBV6-6 to TRBJ1-4; no firm D call. With 6 bases removed from V and 6 bases from J, the gap between germline ends came to 11 bases. Germline assignment: CDR1 MNHNY and CDR2 SVGAGI (reference sequence). The CDR3 runs 13 residues. The CDR3 here is CASRAGRDEKLFF. The CDR3 DNA sequence: TGTGCCAGCAGGGCAGGCCGAGATGAAAAACTGTTTTTT.

The V call is TRBV18, the J call TRBJ2-7, with 7 bases lining up with TRBD1. The ends lost 6 bases at V and 0 bases at J; junction bases unmatched: 8. Germline V gene data show CDR1 as KGHSH and CDR2 as LQKENI. The CDR3 has 15 residues. In nucleotides, the CDR3 is TGTGCCAGCTCGCGAACAGGGGTCCCCTCCTACGAGCAGTACTTC. Translation gives CASSRTGVPSYEQYF.

This chain links TRBV4-1 with TRBJ1-4; D is unresolved. Per the germline V gene, CDR1 is MGHRA and CDR2 is YSYEKL. The V end lost 1 base, the J end lost 0 bases, and 15 bases lay between the germline ends. The CDR3 runs to 18 residues. Here the CDR3 reads CASSQAGKATATNEKLFF. The CDR3 nucleotides read TGCGCCAGCAGCCAAGCTGGCAAAGCAACTGCAACTAATGAAAAACTGTTTTTT.

The chain recombines TRBV7-6 with TRBJ1-2; D possibly corresponds to TRBD1 (6 bases). V was shortened by 5 bases and J by 4 bases, with 17 bases between the two germline ends. The CDR3 is 15 amino acids. Germline-derived CDR1 and CDR2 are SGHVS and FNYEAQ. CDR3 amino acids: CASSQAGPGVYGYTF. The CDR3 DNA follows: TGTGCCAGCAGCCAGGCTGGGCCAGGGGTCTATGGCTACACCTTC.